A single sample is the source of the 23 T cell receptor beta chains below, sequenced in a study of vaccination and CD4 T cells after COVID-19. Their antigens are not known. The study sequenced cultured CD4+ T cell DNA using the Oncomine TCR Beta short-read assay. TCRdb reprocessed the PCR reads with MiXCR, giving one entry per CDR3 protein. The sample comprises some 10,000 distinct CDR3 sequences, 40% to 50% of which are singletons, and over 25% rests with the top ten. Regarding treatment: roughly 11-day PBMC culture with coronavirus spike peptide pools or control peptides (ViraFEST assay). The sample comprised CD4+ T cells from blood, cultured in vitro. These receptors originate from a human donor who had recovered from COVID-19.

To note about this clonotype: Germline and junction disagree at one end, which may indicate a read error. CDR3 DNA sequence: TGTGTCAGCAGCTCTACCAGGGGATACGCTGAAGCTTTCTTT. Its protein is CVSSSTRGYAEAFF. V gene TRBV11-2 combines with J gene TRBJ1-1; D perhaps matches TRBD1 (6 bases). The CDR3 has 14 amino acids. The germline V gene has CDR1 SGHAT and CDR2 FQNNGV.

The J gene is TRBJ1-1, the V gene TRBV5-4; D not certain. Germline CDR1 reads SGHNT; CDR2 reads YYREEE (reference sequence). The V gene lost 0 bases and the J gene lost 6 bases, with 9 bases spanning the gap. This CDR3 region has 13 residues. The CDR3 DNA is TGTGCCAGCAGCTTGGGCACGATGCCTGAAGCTTTCTTT. Translated: CASSLGTMPEAFF.

The chain has TRBV30 and TRBJ1-1; perhaps TRBD1 as D (6 bases). The V end lost 2 bases, the J end lost 9 bases, and 22 bases lay between the germline ends. Germline V gives CDR1 GTSNPN, CDR2 SVGIG (reference sequence). The CDR3 consists of 15 residues. CDR3 sequence reads: CAWSPGRTVVVQAFF. As DNA, the CDR3 is TGTGCCTGGAGTCCGGGACGGACAGTAGTCGTCCAAGCTTTCTTT.

This clonotype has just a few counts. The V gene is TRBV6-2 or TRBV6-3, the J gene TRBJ1-5; 8 bases match TRBD1. The CDR3 runs to 16 residues. CDR1 and CDR2 from the germline V gene are MNHEY and SVGEGT. V lost 9 bases to trimming and J lost 1 base; unmatched junction nucleotides: 11. The CDR3 sequence: CASLRDRLTSNQPQHF. For the CDR3, the DNA is TGTGCCAGTCTTAGGGACAGGCTCACGAGCAATCAGCCCCAGCATTTT.

The chain couples TRBV25-1 to TRBJ1-1; a weak D match, TRBD1 (6 bases). Germline CDR1 is MGHDK and CDR2 is SYGVNS. The CDR3 is 14 amino acids. Trimming removed 4 bases from V and 3 bases from J, with 12 bases in between. The CDR3 coding sequence is TGTGCCAGCAGTGCCCAGGGGTGGTACACTGAAGCTTTCTTT. As protein: CASSAQGWYTEAFF.

The chain has TRBV2 and TRBJ1-1; weak D call: TRBD1 (5 bases). Germline assignment: CDR1 SNHLY and CDR2 FYNNEI. The CDR3 runs to 13 residues. Between the trimmed V and J ends, which lost 5 bases and 3 bases, there was a span of 10 bases. CDR3 protein: CASSLGEDTEAFF. The CDR3 DNA is TGTGCCAGCAGTTTGGGGGAAGACACTGAAGCTTTCTTT.

This chain connects TRBV5-1 to TRBJ2-5; D assignment may be TRBD1 or TRBD2 (5 bases each). This CDR3 is built from 16 residues. V shed 0 bases and J shed 7 bases, with 19 bases lying between them. CDR1 SGHRS and CDR2 YFSETQ come from the germline V gene. The CDR3 here is CASSLDGGINSGTQYF. The CDR3 DNA sequence: TGCGCCAGCAGCTTGGATGGGGGAATTAACTCAGGGACCCAGTACTTC.

J is TRBJ1-5 and V is TRBV6-2 or TRBV6-3; 9 bases map to TRBD1. V shed 1 base and J 5 bases; nucleotides not matched to a gene: 3. Germline assignment: CDR1 MNHEY and CDR2 SVGEGT. This CDR3 has 15 amino acids. Here the CDR3 reads CASSYFHRGHQPQHF. CDR3 DNA: TGTGCCAGCAGTTACTTTCACAGGGGGCATCAGCCCCAGCATTTT.

The gene calls are TRBV5-4 and TRBJ1-4; TRBD1 is a possible D gene (6 bases). The CDR3 totals 13 residues. V was clipped by 9 bases and J by 4 bases, with 13 bases between them. CDR1 is SGHNT and CDR2 is YYREEE in the germline V gene (reference sequence). The CDR3: CATKGQFNEKLFF. DNA of the CDR3: TGTGCCACCAAAGGACAGTTTAATGAAAAACTGTTTTTT.

By its share, this clonotype is medium-sized. The gene calls are TRBV6-5 and TRBJ1-3; 7 nucleotides align to TRBD1. V was pared by 2 bases and J by 2 bases, with 3 bases of the junction left unmatched. The CDR3 loop spans 15 amino acids. CDR1 is MNHEY and CDR2 is SVGAGI in the germline V gene. The CDR3 here is CASSYRDRTGNTIYF. The CDR3 DNA follows: TGTGCCAGCAGTTACCGGGACAGAACTGGAAACACCATATATTTT.

This clonotype was detected only a few times. The rearrangement joins TRBV6-1 to TRBJ2-3, with 9 bases lining up with TRBD2. V gave up 4 bases and J gave up 1 base; unmatched junction bases: 6. CDR1 and CDR2 from the germline V gene are MNHNS and SASEGT. The CDR3 length is 16 residues. The CDR3 region is CASSVLSGGGTDTQYF. The CDR3 DNA is TGTGCCAGCAGTGTACTTAGCGGGGGTGGCACAGATACGCAGTATTTT.

The V call is TRBV2, the J call TRBJ2-7; 7 bases align to TRBD2. V trimming: 5 bases; J trimming: 12 bases; junction bases outside the gene matches: 16. This CDR3 comprises 14 residues. CDR1 SNHLY and CDR2 FYNNEI come from the germline V gene. This CDR3 is CASSPTGQSGVRYF. The CDR3 coding sequence is TGTGCCAGCAGTCCAACGGGGCAAAGCGGGGTGCGGTACTTC. The full variable domain, with the rest looked up from reference TRBV2 and TRBJ2-7, is EPEVTQTPSHQVTQMGQEVILRCVPISNHLYFYWYRQILGQKVEFLVSFYNNEISEKSEIFDDQFSVERPDGSNFTLKIRSTKLEDSAMYFCASSPTGQSGVRYFGPGTRLTVT.

The chain carries TRBV20-1 and TRBJ2-2; D possibly corresponds to TRBD1 (6 bases). Germline V gives CDR1 DFQATT, CDR2 SNEGSKA (reference sequence). The CDR3 has 12 residues. Trimming shortened V by 3 bases and J by 5 bases, and 7 bases separated the two germline ends. CDR3 in amino acids: CSASGQTGELFF. The CDR3, as DNA: TGCAGTGCTAGTGGACAGACCGGGGAGCTGTTTTTT.

Sample share makes this clonotype medium-sized. J is TRBJ2-7 and V is TRBV5-6, with D unclear. This CDR3 comprises 11 residues. Germline V gene data show CDR1 as SGHDT and CDR2 as YYEEEE. The V end was cut by 0 bases, the J end by 5 bases, with 3 bases between. CDR3 amino acids: CASSLVDEQYF. As DNA, the CDR3 is TGTGCCAGCAGCTTGGTCGACGAGCAGTACTTC.

The chain carries TRBV6-5 and TRBJ1-4; 7 bases line up with TRBD1. The CDR3 consists of 20 residues. Looked up from germline, CDR1 is MNHEY and CDR2 is SVGAGI. J gave up 0 bases and V 0 bases, and 13 bases lay outside the gene matches. CDR3 in amino acids: CASSYSGPGGRSSTNEKLFF. The CDR3 coding sequence is TGTGCCAGCAGTTACTCTGGCCCAGGGGGTCGATCCTCAACTAATGAAAAACTGTTTTTT.

The chain is built from TRBV6-1 and TRBJ2-5; no clear D gene. V was trimmed by 1 base and J by 6 bases, leaving 0 bases between them. The CDR3 totals 10 residues. CDR1 is MNHNS and CDR2 is SASEGT in the germline V gene. CDR3 sequence (DNA): TGTGCCAGCAGTGAAGAGACCCAGTACTTC. Translating it yields CASSEETQYF.

The J gene is TRBJ1-5, the V gene TRBV5-5; 7 bases map to TRBD1. From germline, CDR1 is SGHKS and CDR2 YYEKEE (reference sequence). Losses at the gene ends were 0 bases for V and 3 bases for J; bases not matched to a gene: 3. This CDR3 region has 15 residues. The CDR3 DNA sequence: TGTGCCAGCAGCTTGGCAGACAGGGACAATCAGCCCCAGCATTTT. Amino acids: CASSLADRDNQPQHF.

The rearrangement uses TRBV6-1 and TRBJ2-5, with D perhaps given as TRBD1 or TRBD2 (5 bases each). Trimming took off 6 bases at V and 1 base at J, with 9 bases between the two ends. The CDR3 runs to 13 residues. Germline CDR1 MNHNS, CDR2 SASEGT. The CDR3: CASRSGAQETQYF. DNA of the CDR3: TGTGCCAGCAGATCCGGGGCCCAAGAGACCCAGTACTTC.

The V gene is TRBV6-1, the J gene TRBJ2-1; tentative D call: TRBD2 (6 bases). The V gene lost 6 bases and the J gene lost 5 bases, with 11 bases spanning the gap. Germline V gene data show CDR1 as MNHNS and CDR2 as SASEGT. The CDR3 extends over 13 amino acids. CDR3 DNA: TGTGCCAGCAGAAGCGGGTCGAACAATGAGCAGTTCTTC. Encoded protein: CASRSGSNNEQFF.

The count of this clonotype is one. J is TRBJ1-2 and V is TRBV3-1; D is ambiguous. V gave up 4 bases and J gave up 2 bases, with 11 bases separating them. CDR1 is LGHDT and CDR2 is YNNKEL in the germline V gene (reference sequence). The CDR3 is made up of 14 amino acids. The CDR3 DNA is TGTGCCAGCAGCCCTAGCGGCGAAAACTATGGCTACACCTTC. Its protein is CASSPSGENYGYTF.

The chain couples TRBV7-9 to TRBJ2-7; maybe TRBD2 (6 bases). The CDR3 has 16 amino acids. CDR1 is SEHNR, CDR2 FQNEAQ, per germline (reference sequence). Trimming shortened V by 5 bases and J by 2 bases, and 19 bases separated the two germline ends. CDR3 bases: TGTGCCAGCAGCCTAGGGACTTTAGCCACTACCTACGAGCAGTACTTC. Its translation is CASSLGTLATTYEQYF.

There are a few counts of this clonotype. The chain combines TRBV7-2 with TRBJ1-3; D gene ambiguous. This CDR3 has 16 residues. Trimming removed 2 bases at V and 0 bases at J, with 11 bases between. The germline gives CDR1 SGHTA, CDR2 FQGNSA. CDR3 protein: CASSLPRQTSGNTIYF. The CDR3 nucleotides read TGTGCCAGCAGCTTACCCAGGCAGACCTCTGGAAACACCATATATTTT.

The sample holds one count of this clonotype. Written as DNA, the CDR3 is TGTGCCAGCAGTTACTCGAATGCAGGAGGGTACGAGCAGTACTTC. It yields the protein CASSYSNAGGYEQYF. This chain joins TRBV6-2 or TRBV6-3 and TRBJ2-7; possibly TRBD2 for D (6 bases). V dropped 0 bases and J dropped 4 bases, with 13 bases sitting between them. Looked up from germline, CDR1 is MNHEY and CDR2 is SVGEGT. The CDR3 is 15 amino acids.